Presented here are 12 T cell receptor beta chains from one specimen sequenced in a study of radiation and T cells in renal cell carcinoma. Indicated treatment: 15 Gy SBRT to primary tumor, nephrectomy 4 weeks later. Here immunoSEQ multiplex PCR was the method, and the copy in TCRdb shows in-frame clones only, minus some. The sample yields about 9,000 clones, 50% to 70% seen once. Source: tumor tissue, taken from a patient whose treatment included radiotherapy and nephrectomy. The receptors come from a woman aged 45-60 years with renal cell carcinoma.

The chain is built from TRBV19 and TRBJ1-1, with TRBD1 matching 7 bases. V shed 0 bases and J 4 bases; nucleotides not matched to a gene: 2. Germline-derived CDR1 and CDR2 are LNHDA and SQIVND (reference sequence). The CDR3 is 14 residues long. The DNA for the CDR3 is TGTGCCAGTAGTATAGACAGGGGGAGCACTGAAGCTTTCTTT. Residues: CASSIDRGSTEAFF.

The gene calls are TRBV10-2 and TRBJ2-2; maybe TRBD2 (5 bases). This CDR3 has 14 residues. The germline V gene has CDR1 WSHSY and CDR2 SAAADI. V lost 5 bases and J lost 1, with 8 bases in between. Written as DNA, the CDR3 is TGCGCCAGCAGTAGCGGAGTGAACACCGGGGAGCTGTTTTTT. This translates into CASSSGVNTGELFF.

The chain employs TRBV10-3 and TRBJ2-5; TRBD1 might be the D (6 bases). V shed 4 bases and J shed 4 bases, with 25 bases lying between them. The CDR3 spans 18 residues. CDR1 and CDR2 from the germline V gene are ENHRY and SYGVKD. CDR3 protein: CAISGDTSLTGSAETQYF. The DNA of the CDR3 is TGTGCCATCAGTGGGGACACCTCTCTAACCGGGTCAGCAGAGACCCAGTACTTC.

This chain joins TRBV28 and TRBJ1-1; D ambiguous. V was clipped by 2 bases and J by 5 bases, with 3 bases between them. In germline, CDR1 is MDHEN, CDR2 SYDVKM. This CDR3 spans 11 amino acids. The CDR3 DNA reads TGTGCCAGCAGTTTAATGACTGAAGCTTTCTTT. Its protein product is CASSLMTEAFF.

This clone appeared a few times. The chain couples TRBV4-1 to TRBJ2-2; 10 bases are shared with TRBD2. The CDR3 is 16 residues long. J was trimmed by 3 bases and V by 1 base; bases with no gene match: 2. Germline CDR1 MGHRA, CDR2 YSYEKL. CDR3 bases: TGCGCCAGCAGCCAAGGGACTAGCGGATACACCGGGGAGCTGTTTTTT. Translating it yields CASSQGTSGYTGELFF.

This clone was detected only a few times. The CDR3 loop reads CASSPDRDNSPLHF. The CDR3 DNA follows: TGCGCCAGCAGTCCGGACAGGGATAATTCACCCCTCCACTTT. The chain combines TRBV10-1 with TRBJ1-6; TRBD1 matches 8 bases. CDR3 length: 14 residues. CDR1 WNHNN and CDR2 SYGVQD come from the germline V gene (reference sequence). J was trimmed by 5 bases and V by 5 bases; bases with no gene match: 2.

V usage is TRBV7-2 and J usage is TRBJ1-4; D not resolved. CDR1 is SGHTA and CDR2 is FQGNSA in the germline V gene. With 4 bases removed from V and 8 bases from J, the gap between germline ends came to 17 bases. This CDR3 is built from 15 residues. This CDR3 is CASSSKTGREEKLFF. For the CDR3, the DNA is TGTGCCAGCAGCTCAAAAACTGGACGGGAGGAAAAACTGTTTTTT.

The gene calls are TRBV19 and TRBJ2-2; no clear D gene. This CDR3 has 14 amino acids. Trimming cost V 4 bases and J 5 bases, with 11 bases left between them. CDR1 is LNHDA, CDR2 SQIVND, per germline (reference sequence). CDR3 residues: CASSTSLTTGELFF. The CDR3 DNA reads as TGTGCCAGTAGTACTTCACTCACTACCGGGGAGCTGTTTTTT.

CDR3 coding DNA: TGTGCCAGCAGCTTAACGGCCCTATCGGAAAAACTGTTTTTT. Translated: CASSLTALSEKLFF. The chain links TRBV11-2 to TRBJ1-4; unclear D gene. The CDR3 loop spans 14 amino acids. CDR1 is SGHAT, CDR2 FQNNGV, per germline. V was shortened by 2 bases and J by 8 bases, with 12 bases between the two germline ends.

V usage is TRBV6-5 and J usage is TRBJ2-7, with D maybe TRBD1 (5 bases). The germline V and J ends were trimmed by 7 bases and 4 bases, with 14 bases remaining between them. The CDR3 is made up of 13 amino acids. Germline loops: CDR1 MNHEY, CDR2 SVGAGI. Here the CDR3 reads CASTRFSGYEQYF. Written as DNA, the CDR3 is TGTGCCAGCACCCGATTTTCAGGGTACGAGCAGTACTTC.

The chain links TRBV10-1 to TRBJ2-3; D is undetermined. CDR3 length: 14 amino acids. Germline CDR1 WNHNN, CDR2 SYGVQD (reference sequence). V was trimmed by 1 base and J by 4 bases, leaving 9 bases between them. The CDR3 sequence: CASSELSRADTQYF. In DNA form, the CDR3 reads TGCGCCAGCAGTGAGTTGTCACGGGCAGATACGCAGTATTTT.

The chain employs TRBV5-1 and TRBJ1-1; 7 nucleotides align to TRBD1. Germline CDR1 SGHRS, CDR2 YFSETQ. The CDR3 covers 14 residues. The V segment lost 0 bases and the J segment 6 bases; nucleotides outside the gene matches: 5. CDR3 sequence (DNA): TGCGCCAGCAGCTTGGCCCAGGGGGGAGCTGAAGCTTTCTTT. It yields the protein CASSLAQGGAEAFF.